These 30 T cell receptor beta chains were all obtained from the same sample, sequenced in a study of cytomegalovirus exposure and HLA in healthy donors. The PCR employed 60 Vbeta primers together with 13 Jbeta primers. TCRdb's copy holds only in-frame clones and misses some; the assay was immunoSEQ multiplex PCR. The data contain about 200,000 clones, about 88% of them singletons. Sequencing was carried out using PBMCs. The receptors originated from a young woman in good health and CMV-seronegative.

This rearrangement joins TRBV18 to TRBJ2-3; D is ambiguous. V was pared by 2 bases and J by 3 bases, with 3 bases between. Germline-derived CDR1 and CDR2 are KGHSH and LQKENI. This CDR3 comprises 12 residues. The DNA of the CDR3 is TGTGCCAGCTCACCAGAGACAGATACGCAGTATTTT. Protein: CASSPETDTQYF.

CDR3 amino acids: CASSPGRRGDTDTQYF. The CDR3 bases are TGCGCCAGCAGCCCCGGACGGCGGGGCGATACAGATACGCAGTATTTT. The rearrangement uses TRBV5-1 and TRBJ2-3, with TRBD2 as a possible D gene (6 bases). The CDR3 runs 16 residues. Germline-derived CDR1 and CDR2 are SGHRS and YFSETQ. The V end lost 4 bases, the J end lost 3 bases, and 18 bases lay between the germline ends.

The chain couples TRBV5-1 to TRBJ2-2; D ambiguous. Germline values: CDR1 SGHRS, CDR2 YFSETQ. The CDR3 runs to 14 residues. With 2 bases removed from V and 1 base from J, the gap between germline ends came to 6 bases. CDR3 sequence (DNA): TGCGCCAGCAGCTTTCCTCGGAACACCGGGGAGCTGTTTTTT. Translating gives CASSFPRNTGELFF.

The chain uses TRBV27 and TRBJ2-7; 9 bases map to TRBD2. J was trimmed by 5 bases and V by 6 bases; bases with no gene match: 11. CDR3 size: 15 residues. Germline loops: CDR1 MNHEY, CDR2 SMNVEV (reference sequence). The CDR3 sequence: CASSPPGLAGHEQYF. CDR3 coding DNA: TGTGCCAGCAGCCCACCGGGACTAGCTGGCCACGAGCAGTACTTC.

The chain uses TRBV6-1 and TRBJ2-7, with D possibly TRBD2 on 6 matching bases. The CDR3 consists of 12 residues. V shed 3 bases and J shed 3 bases, with 6 bases lying between them. Germline V gene lookup returns CDR1 MNHNS and CDR2 SASEGT. CDR3 in DNA: TGTGCCAGCAGTGAGGGGGGCTACGAGCAGTACTTC. As protein: CASSEGGYEQYF.

The chain links TRBV9 to TRBJ1-4; 11 bases align to TRBD1. This CDR3 spans 15 amino acids. CDR1 is SGDLS, CDR2 YYNGEE, per germline. V lost 2 bases to trimming and J lost 7 bases; unmatched junction nucleotides: 4. The CDR3 DNA sequence: TGTGCCAGCAGCGTGCGGACAGGGGGCCGTGAAAAACTGTTTTTT. Translation: CASSVRTGGREKLFF.

The V gene is TRBV7-9, the J gene TRBJ2-7; D may be TRBD2 (7 bases). The germline CDR1 and CDR2 sequences are SEHNR and FQNEAQ (reference sequence). This CDR3 region has 15 residues. V lost 1 base and J 1 base, leaving 11 bases between the germline ends. Here the CDR3 reads CASSLVQGGSYEQYF. CDR3 coding DNA: TGTGCCAGCAGCTTAGTACAGGGAGGGTCCTACGAGCAGTACTTC.

This clone turned up a few times. This chain uses TRBV11-2 with TRBJ2-3; 10 bases line up with TRBD2. From germline, CDR1 is SGHAT and CDR2 FQNNGV. This CDR3 contains 16 residues. V gave up 2 bases and J gave up 0 bases; unmatched junction bases: 2. The CDR3 loop is CASSLTSGISTDTQYF. CDR3 nucleotides: TGTGCCAGCAGCTTAACTAGCGGGATCAGCACAGATACGCAGTATTTT.

The chain links TRBV6-6 to TRBJ2-2; the match to TRBD2 covers 7 bases. The CDR3 sequence is 16 residues long. CDR1 and CDR2 from the germline V gene are MNHNY and SVGAGI (reference sequence). The trim removed 0 bases at V and 4 bases at J, leaving 5 bases unmatched. The CDR3 nucleotides are TGTGCCAGCAGTTACTCGGGAGGGGTCGGCACCGGGGAGCTGTTTTTT. Its translation: CASSYSGGVGTGELFF.

The genes are TRBV2 and TRBJ1-1; possible D gene TRBD1, 5 bases. V lost 4 bases and J lost 4, with 10 bases in between. There are 13 residues in the CDR3. The germline V gene has CDR1 SNHLY and CDR2 FYNNEI. The CDR3 here is CASSGGGTTEAFF. The CDR3 DNA reads as TGTGCCAGCAGTGGGGGGGGGACCACTGAAGCTTTCTTT.

The chain couples TRBV5-1 to TRBJ2-5; 9 bases align to TRBD2. Gene TRBJ2-7 matches the end of the DNA better, so the J call may be wrong. The germline CDR1 and CDR2 sequences are SGHRS and YFSETQ. This CDR3 is built from 15 residues. The CDR3 nucleotides read TGCGCCAGCAGCTTGCCTAGCGGGGAGGGCAACGAGCAGTACTTC. It codes for CASSLPSGEGNEQYF.

This clone was picked up one time. The chain combines TRBV28 with TRBJ2-1, with 7 bases lining up with TRBD1. The germline V gene has CDR1 MDHEN and CDR2 SYDVKM. V shed 2 bases and J 7 bases; nucleotides not matched to a gene: 5. This CDR3 has 14 amino acids. The CDR3: CASSLMGRGNEQFF. For the CDR3, the DNA is TGTGCCAGCAGTTTAATGGGCAGGGGGAATGAGCAGTTCTTC.

The chain links TRBV7-2 to TRBJ2-7; D remains ambiguous. The CDR3 has 13 residues. Germline CDR1 reads SGHTA; CDR2 reads FQGNSA. V lost 2 bases to trimming and J lost 7 bases, with 12 bases between them. The CDR3: CASSLWPSGEQYF. The CDR3 DNA reads TGTGCCAGCAGCTTATGGCCCTCGGGTGAGCAGTACTTC.

The V call is TRBV7-9, the J call TRBJ1-4; D possibly corresponds to TRBD1 (6 bases). Germline CDR1 SEHNR, CDR2 FQNEAQ (reference sequence). Trimming left V 2 bases short and J 8 bases short, with 15 bases between. The CDR3 has 15 amino acids. The CDR3 protein is CASSLMGGQNEKLFF. CDR3 DNA: TGTGCCAGCAGCTTAATGGGGGGGCAAAACGAAAAACTGTTTTTT.

The rearrangement uses TRBV28 and TRBJ2-2; 10 positions agree with TRBD2. Germline V gene lookup returns CDR1 MDHEN and CDR2 SYDVKM. This CDR3 contains 17 residues. The trim removed 4 bases at V and 5 bases at J, leaving 10 bases unmatched. CDR3 sequence: CASSSSAGGPSTGELFF. The CDR3 region has the DNA TGTGCCAGCAGTTCCTCAGCGGGAGGGCCTTCAACCGGGGAGCTGTTTTTT.

This chain joins TRBV19 and TRBJ2-7; 8 nucleotides match TRBD1. V trimming: 6 bases; J trimming: 2 bases; junction bases outside the gene matches: 9. Germline lookup yields CDR1 LNHDA and CDR2 SQIVND (reference sequence). This CDR3 has 15 amino acids. CDR3 DNA: TGTGCCAGTAGCCCCGCGCAGGGGGCGGCCTACGAGCAGTACTTC. Translation gives CASSPAQGAAYEQYF.

The rearrangement links TRBV14 to TRBJ2-2; 7 nucleotides agree with TRBD2. This CDR3 region has 14 residues. Germline trimming cut 3 bases from V and 6 bases from J; bases unmatched to any gene: 4. Germline CDR1 and CDR2: SGHDN and FVKESK. The CDR3 is CASSHPGGSGELFF. The CDR3 DNA sequence: TGTGCCAGCAGCCACCCGGGAGGCTCCGGGGAGCTGTTTTTT.

This chain uses TRBV6-6 with TRBJ2-7; 7 bases map to TRBD1. The V gene end was trimmed by 6 bases and the J gene end by 4 bases; junction bases not matched to a gene: 6. The CDR3 consists of 13 residues. Germline loops: CDR1 MNHNY, CDR2 SVGAGI (reference sequence). The CDR3 DNA reads TGTGCCAGCAGCCGACAACAGGGGTACGAGCAGTACTTC. Residues: CASSRQQGYEQYF.

This chain uses TRBV27 with TRBJ2-2, with a weak D call TRBD1 (6 bases). Germline CDR1 MNHEY, CDR2 SMNVEV (reference sequence). V dropped 3 bases and J dropped 2 bases, with 10 bases sitting between them. The length of the CDR3 is 15 residues. Here the CDR3 reads CASSFGTSNTGELFF. DNA of the CDR3: TGTGCCAGCAGTTTCGGGACAAGCAACACCGGGGAGCTGTTTTTT.

As regards this clone: Distinct nucleotide sequences in the sample also encode this CDR3. The rearrangement joins TRBV9 to TRBJ2-6; weak D call: TRBD2 (6 bases). This CDR3 region has 15 residues. Trimming removed 2 bases at V and 0 bases at J, with 6 bases between. The V gene's germline CDR1 is SGDLS and CDR2 YYNGEE. CDR3 sequence: CASSVGGSGANVLTF. The CDR3 nucleotides read TGTGCCAGCAGCGTGGGGGGCTCTGGGGCCAACGTCCTGACTTTC. Together with reference TRBV9 and TRBJ2-6, the CDR3 gives the full variable domain: DSGVTQTPKHLITATGQRVTLRCSPRSGDLSVYWYQQSLDQGLQFLIQYYNGEERAKGNILERFSAQQFPDLHSELNLSSLELGDSALYFCASSVGGSGANVLTFGAGSRLTVL.

The chain employs TRBV5-1 and TRBJ2-7, with no clear D. The germline gives CDR1 SGHRS, CDR2 YFSETQ. V lost 2 bases to trimming and J lost 3 bases, with 12 bases between them. The CDR3 runs 14 residues. In DNA form, the CDR3 reads TGCGCCAGCAGCTTCTCGCAACAGATCTACGAGCAGTACTTC. It is translated as CASSFSQQIYEQYF.

This chain joins TRBV15 and TRBJ2-2, with unresolved D. Germline values: CDR1 LNHNV, CDR2 YYDKDF (reference sequence). V was clipped by 1 base and J by 4 bases, with 4 bases between them. The CDR3 contains 13 residues. CDR3: CATSRGGTGELFF. The CDR3 DNA is TGTGCCACCAGCAGAGGAGGCACCGGGGAGCTGTTTTTT. The whole variable domain, remainder taken from reference TRBV15 and TRBJ2-2, is DAMVIQNPRYQVTQFGKPVTLSCSQTLNHNVMYWYQQKSSQAPKLLFHYYDKDFNNEADTPDNFQSRRPNTSFCFLDIRSPGLGDTAMYLCATSRGGTGELFFGEGSRLTVL.

This clone occurred once. The rearrangement links TRBV28 to TRBJ1-5, with D perhaps TRBD1 (6 bases). This CDR3 has 13 amino acids. Per germline, CDR1 MDHEN and CDR2 SYDVKM. V was trimmed by 3 bases and J by 11 bases, leaving 14 bases between them. CDR3 region: CASSLGARRAQHF. The CDR3 DNA reads TGTGCCAGCAGTTTGGGGGCACGCAGGGCCCAGCATTTT. The complete variable domain, with remaining parts taken from reference TRBV28 and TRBJ1-5, reads DVKVTQSSRYLVKRTGEKVFLECVQDMDHENMFWYRQDPGLGLRLIYFSYDVKMKEKGDIPEGYSVSREKKERFSLILESASTNQTSMYLCASSLGARRAQHFGDGTRLSIL.

The chain employs TRBV5-1 and TRBJ2-1, with 9 bases lining up with TRBD2. The CDR3 totals 15 residues. In germline, CDR1 is SGHRS, CDR2 YFSETQ. Trimming at V came to 1 base and at J to 2 bases, leaving 1 base not matched to a gene. CDR3 sequence: CASSLSSGTYNEQFF. The CDR3 region has the DNA TGCGCCAGCAGCTTGTCTAGCGGGACCTACAATGAGCAGTTCTTC.

The chain couples TRBV7-6 to TRBJ2-1; possibly TRBD2 for D (6 bases). The CDR3 covers 13 residues. Germline values: CDR1 SGHVS, CDR2 FNYEAQ. V gave up 2 bases and J gave up 9 bases, with 11 bases separating them. Written as DNA, the CDR3 is TGTGCCAGCAGCTTATTCGGGAGCGGTGAGCAGTTCTTC. It is translated as CASSLFGSGEQFF.

V gene TRBV9 combines with J gene TRBJ2-4; D is perhaps TRBD1 (6 bases). The CDR3 sequence is 14 residues long. CDR1 is SGDLS and CDR2 is YYNGEE in the germline V gene. V was trimmed by 4 bases and J by 9 bases, leaving 17 bases between them. The CDR3 is CASSTQGRGVIQYF. The CDR3 nucleotides read TGTGCCAGCAGCACCCAGGGGAGAGGGGTCATTCAGTACTTC.

The gene calls are TRBV5-1 and TRBJ1-2, with 11 nucleotides matching TRBD1. CDR1 SGHRS and CDR2 YFSETQ come from the germline V gene. The CDR3 has 15 amino acids. After removal of 7 bases from V and 8 bases from J, the junction contained 13 bases not matched to a gene. CDR3 sequence: CASRETGQGALGYTF. In DNA form, the CDR3 reads TGCGCCAGCCGTGAAACCGGACAGGGGGCTTTGGGCTACACCTTC.

J is TRBJ1-5 and V is TRBV5-3; 7 nucleotides line up with TRBD1. TRBV5-3 is annotated as an ORF whose role is uncertain. The V gene end was trimmed by 2 bases and the J gene end by 8 bases; junction bases not matched to a gene: 7. The CDR3 is made up of 14 amino acids. As DNA, the CDR3 is TGTGCCAGAAGCTTAAACAGGGGTTTGAAGCCCCAGCATTTT. Translated, it gives CARSLNRGLKPQHF.

V gene TRBV29-1 combines with J gene TRBJ2-4, with 13 bases lining up with TRBD2. The length of the CDR3 is 16 residues. Germline-derived CDR1 and CDR2 are SQVTM and ANQGSEA. V lost 3 bases and J lost 3; bases outside the gene matches: 5. Written as DNA, the CDR3 is TGCAGCGTTGAGGATGGACTAGCGGGAGTCAAAAACATTCAGTACTTC. Protein sequence: CSVEDGLAGVKNIQYF.

This rearrangement joins TRBV28 to TRBJ2-3; D uncertain. The ends were cut back, 6 bases at V and 0 bases at J, with 4 bases in the middle. CDR1 and CDR2 from the germline V gene are MDHEN and SYDVKM. This CDR3 contains 12 residues. Here the CDR3 DNA reads TGTGCCAGCAGAATAAGCACAGATACGCAGTATTTT. Its protein is CASRISTDTQYF.